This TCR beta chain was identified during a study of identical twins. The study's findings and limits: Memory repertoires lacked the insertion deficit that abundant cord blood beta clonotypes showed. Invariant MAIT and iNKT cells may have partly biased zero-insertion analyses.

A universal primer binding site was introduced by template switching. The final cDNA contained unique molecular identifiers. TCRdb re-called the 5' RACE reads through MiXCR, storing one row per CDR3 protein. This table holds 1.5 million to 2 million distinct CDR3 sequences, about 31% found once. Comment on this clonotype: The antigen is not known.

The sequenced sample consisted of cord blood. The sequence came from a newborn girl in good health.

The CDR3 here is CASSRGHGNSPLHF. CDR3 in DNA: TGTGCCAGCTCACGGGGACACGGGAATTCACCCCTCCACTTT. The J gene is TRBJ1-6, the V gene TRBV18, with D maybe TRBD1 (6 bases). The CDR3 runs 14 residues. Trimming pared 4 bases from V and 7 bases from J, leaving 11 bases between. Germline V gene lookup returns CDR1 KGHSH and CDR2 LQKENI. Full variable domain (rest looked up from reference TRBV18 and TRBJ1-6): NAGVMQNPRHLVRRRGQEARLRCSPMKGHSHVYWYRQLPEEGLKFMVYLQKENIIDESGMPKERFSAEFPKEGPSILRIQQVVRGDSAAYFCASSRGHGNSPLHFGNGTRLTVT.